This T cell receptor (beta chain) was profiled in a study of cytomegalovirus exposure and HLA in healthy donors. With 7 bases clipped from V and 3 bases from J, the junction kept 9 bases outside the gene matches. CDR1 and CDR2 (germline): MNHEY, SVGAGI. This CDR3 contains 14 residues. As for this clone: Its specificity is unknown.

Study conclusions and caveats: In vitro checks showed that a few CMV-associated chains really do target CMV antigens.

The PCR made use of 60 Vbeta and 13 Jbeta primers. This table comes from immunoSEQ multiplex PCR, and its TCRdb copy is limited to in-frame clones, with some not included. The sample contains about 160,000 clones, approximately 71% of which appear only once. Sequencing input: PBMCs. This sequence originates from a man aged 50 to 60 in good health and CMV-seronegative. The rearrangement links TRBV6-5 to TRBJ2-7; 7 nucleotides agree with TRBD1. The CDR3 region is CASNSGQKNYEQYF. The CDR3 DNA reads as TGTGCCAGCAACTCGGGACAGAAAAACTACGAGCAGTACTTC.